This is a list of T cell receptor beta chains from one sample in a study of memory CD4+ T cells and cytomegalovirus serostatus. TCRdb keeps only in-frame clones here, not all; method: immunoSEQ multiplex PCR. Counted here are tens of thousands of clones, about four fifths occurring once; the ten biggest clones make up about 0.79%. The material sequenced was memory CD4+ T cells from blood. These receptors all stem from an adult in good health and CMV-seronegative. Both conserved end residues are part of each CDR3. D genes are given only for firm matches. Only some rows state a clone size, as once, few, many or a class for expanded clones.

J gene: TRBJ2-7
V gene: TRBV5-4
D gene: .
clone size: .
CDR3 protein: CASSFQDGEQYF
CDR3 DNA: TGTGCCAGCAGCTTCCAGGACGGCGAGCAGTACTTC

J gene: TRBJ2-1
V gene: TRBV5-4
D gene: TRBD2
clone size: .
CDR3 protein: CASSLITSGAGEQFF
CDR3 DNA: TGTGCCAGCAGCTTGATTACTAGCGGGGCGGGTGAGCAGTTCTTC

J gene: TRBJ2-7
V gene: TRBV11-1
D gene: .
clone size: .
CDR3 protein: CASSLGRTGYEQYF
CDR3 DNA: TGTGCCAGCAGCTTAGGACGAACGGGGTACGAGCAGTACTTC

J gene: TRBJ1-2
V gene: TRBV12-1
D gene: .
clone size: .
CDR3 protein: CASSHRHGGTLRGYF
CDR3 DNA: TGTGCCAGCAGCCATCGACACGGGGGGACCCTTCGAGGTTATTTC

J gene: TRBJ2-1
V gene: TRBV5-4
D gene: .
clone size: .
CDR3 protein: CASSLAQNNEQFF
CDR3 DNA: TGTGCCAGCAGCTTGGCTCAGAACAATGAGCAGTTCTTC

J gene: TRBJ2-7
V gene: TRBV6-1
D gene: .
clone size: .
CDR3 protein: CATPRPYEQYF
CDR3 DNA: TGTGCCACCCCTAGGCCGTACGAGCAGTACTTC

J gene: TRBJ2-3
V gene: TRBV19
D gene: .
clone size: medium-sized
CDR3 protein: CASRISGDTQYF
CDR3 DNA: TGTGCCAGTAGAATCTCGGGAGATACGCAGTATTTT

J gene: TRBJ2-5
V gene: TRBV5-6
D gene: TRBD2
clone size: .
CDR3 protein: CASSSWTSGGAQETQYF
CDR3 DNA: TGTGCCAGCAGTTCGTGGACTAGCGGGGGGGCCCAAGAGACCCAGTACTTC

J gene: TRBJ2-1
V gene: TRBV5-1
D gene: .
clone size: .
CDR3 protein: CASSLRAENNEQFF
CDR3 DNA: TGCGCCAGCAGCTTGAGAGCGGAAAACAATGAGCAGTTCTTC

J gene: TRBJ1-2
V gene: TRBV30
D gene: .
clone size: once
CDR3 protein: CAWSVQVSYGYTF
CDR3 DNA: TGTGCCTGGAGTGTACAGGTCAGCTATGGCTACACCTTC

J gene: TRBJ1-2
V gene: TRBV7-2
D gene: .
clone size: few
CDR3 protein: CASSLDREGYTF
CDR3 DNA: TGTGCCAGCAGCTTAGATAGGGAGGGCTACACCTTC

J gene: TRBJ1-2
V gene: TRBV29-1
D gene: .
clone size: medium-sized
CDR3 protein: CSVADVFGYTF
CDR3 DNA: TGCAGCGTTGCGGACGTGTTTGGCTACACCTTC

J gene: TRBJ2-2
V gene: TRBV30
D gene: .
clone size: .
CDR3 protein: CAWSVGGTGELFF
CDR3 DNA: TGTGCCTGGAGTGTAGGGGGCACCGGGGAGCTGTTTTTT

J gene: TRBJ2-5
V gene: TRBV2
D gene: TRBD2
clone size: .
CDR3 protein: CASRKTSGEVETQYF
CDR3 DNA: TGTGCCAGCAGGAAAACTAGCGGGGAGGTGGAGACCCAGTACTTC

J gene: TRBJ1-2
V gene: TRBV4-3
D gene: .
clone size: once
CDR3 protein: CASSQEGATAYGYTF
CDR3 DNA: TGCGCCAGCAGCCAAGAAGGTGCAACTGCCTATGGCTACACCTTC

J gene: TRBJ1-4
V gene: TRBV6-5
D gene: TRBD1
clone size: .
CDR3 protein: CASNSQSRGLEKLFF
CDR3 DNA: TGTGCCAGTAACTCTCAGAGCAGGGGGCTTGAAAAACTGTTTTTT

J gene: TRBJ1-5
V gene: TRBV2
D gene: .
clone size: .
CDR3 protein: CASGWGINSNQPQHF
CDR3 DNA: TGTGCCAGCGGTTGGGGGATTAATAGCAATCAGCCCCAGCATTTT

J gene: TRBJ2-7
V gene: TRBV5-5
D gene: .
clone size: .
CDR3 protein: CASSLDGQTFYEQYF
CDR3 DNA: TGTGCCAGCAGCCTGGACGGACAGACATTCTACGAGCAGTACTTC

J gene: TRBJ1-6
V gene: TRBV5-1
D gene: .
clone size: .
CDR3 protein: CASSPGGISSYNSPLHF
CDR3 DNA: TGCGCCAGCAGCCCTGGAGGTATCAGCTCCTATAATTCACCCCTCCACTTT

J gene: TRBJ2-5
V gene: TRBV5-6
D gene: .
clone size: .
CDR3 protein: CASSSEVGTQYF
CDR3 DNA: TGTGCCAGCAGCTCTGAGGTCGGGACCCAGTACTTC

J gene: TRBJ1-3
V gene: TRBV4-1
D gene: .
clone size: .
CDR3 protein: CASSPLQISGNTIYF
CDR3 DNA: TGCGCCAGCAGCCCTCTACAGATCTCTGGAAACACCATATATTTT

J gene: TRBJ1-1
V gene: TRBV6-7
D gene: TRBD1
clone size: few
CDR3 protein: CASKTGEANTEAFF
CDR3 DNA: TGTGCCAGCAAGACAGGGGAGGCGAACACTGAAGCTTTCTTT

J gene: TRBJ2-7
V gene: TRBV14
D gene: TRBD1
clone size: .
CDR3 protein: CASSQDPWTGVYEQYF
CDR3 DNA: TGTGCCAGCAGCCAAGATCCCTGGACAGGGGTATACGAGCAGTACTTC

J gene: TRBJ2-2
V gene: TRBV4-1
D gene: .
clone size: .
CDR3 protein: CASSLDGNTGELFF
CDR3 DNA: TGCGCCAGCAGTCTCGACGGCAACACCGGGGAGCTGTTTTTT

J gene: TRBJ1-4
V gene: TRBV5-1
D gene: TRBD1
clone size: .
CDR3 protein: CASSSGQGDGNEKLFF
CDR3 DNA: TGCGCCAGCAGCTCGGGACAGGGAGATGGTAATGAAAAACTGTTTTTT

J gene: TRBJ1-5
V gene: TRBV6-1
D gene: .
clone size: .
CDR3 protein: CASRTGNNQPQHF
CDR3 DNA: TGTGCCAGCAGGACAGGCAACAATCAGCCCCAGCATTTT

J gene: TRBJ2-5
V gene: TRBV19
D gene: .
clone size: .
CDR3 protein: CASGGRGLWETQYF
CDR3 DNA: TGTGCCAGCGGCGGGCGGGGGCTGTGGGAGACCCAGTACTTC

J gene: TRBJ2-1
V gene: TRBV7-3
D gene: .
clone size: once
CDR3 protein: CASSLNRDNEQFF
CDR3 DNA: TGTGCCAGCAGCCTAAACAGGGACAATGAGCAGTTCTTC

J gene: TRBJ1-3
V gene: TRBV2
D gene: .
clone size: .
CDR3 protein: CASETALSGNTIYF
CDR3 DNA: TGTGCCAGCGAGACAGCCCTCTCTGGAAACACCATATATTTT

J gene: TRBJ2-2
V gene: TRBV7-2
D gene: .
clone size: .
CDR3 protein: CASSPRSPGTGELFF
CDR3 DNA: TGTGCCAGCAGCCCCCGAAGTCCGGGCACCGGGGAGCTGTTTTTT

J gene: TRBJ1-5
V gene: TRBV2
D gene: .
clone size: .
CDR3 protein: CASSVDILSNQPQHF
CDR3 DNA: TGTGCCAGCAGCGTGGACATACTTAGCAATCAGCCCCAGCATTTT

J gene: TRBJ1-6
V gene: TRBV10-3
D gene: .
clone size: .
CDR3 protein: CAISESARGTMGSPLHF
CDR3 DNA: TGTGCCATCAGTGAGTCTGCGAGGGGTACCATGGGTTCACCCCTCCACTTT

J gene: TRBJ2-5
V gene: TRBV7-2
D gene: .
clone size: .
CDR3 protein: CASSYRRGQETQYF
CDR3 DNA: TGTGCCAGCAGCTACCGAAGGGGACAAGAGACCCAGTACTTC

J gene: TRBJ1-3
V gene: TRBV11-2
D gene: .
clone size: .
CDR3 protein: CASAPGGSGNTIYF
CDR3 DNA: TGTGCCAGCGCCCCCGGGGGGTCTGGAAACACCATATATTTT

J gene: TRBJ1-5
V gene: TRBV5-8
D gene: .
clone size: few
CDR3 protein: CASSLGQLNQPQHF
CDR3 DNA: TGTGCCAGCAGCCTCGGACAGCTCAATCAGCCCCAGCATTTT

J gene: TRBJ1-3
V gene: TRBV7-9
D gene: .
clone size: few
CDR3 protein: CASSPQGSLENTIYF
CDR3 DNA: TGTGCCAGCAGCCCTCAGGGATCTCTGGAAAACACCATATATTTT

J gene: TRBJ2-2
V gene: TRBV5-1
D gene: .
clone size: .
CDR3 protein: CASSFKDGELFF
CDR3 DNA: TGCGCCAGCAGCTTTAAGGACGGGGAGCTGTTTTTT

J gene: TRBJ1-4
V gene: TRBV11-2
D gene: TRBD1
clone size: once
CDR3 protein: CASSLGQGGKLFF
CDR3 DNA: TGTGCCAGCAGCTTAGGACAGGGAGGGAAACTGTTTTTT

J gene: TRBJ1-1
V gene: TRBV5-1
D gene: .
clone size: .
CDR3 protein: CASSLLPGQNTEAFF
CDR3 DNA: TGCGCCAGCAGCCTACTACCGGGACAGAACACTGAAGCTTTCTTT

J gene: TRBJ2-2
V gene: TRBV7-2
D gene: TRBD2
clone size: .
CDR3 protein: CASSFGGGNTGELFF
CDR3 DNA: TGTGCCAGCAGCTTCGGCGGGGGGAACACCGGGGAGCTGTTTTTT

J gene: TRBJ2-6
V gene: TRBV7-9
D gene: .
clone size: .
CDR3 protein: CASSLLGFSGANVLTF
CDR3 DNA: TGTGCCAGCAGCTTACTTGGTTTCTCTGGGGCCAACGTCCTGACTTTC

J gene: TRBJ1-1
V gene: TRBV29-1
D gene: .
clone size: .
CDR3 protein: CSGRPGTVTEAFF
CDR3 DNA: TGCAGCGGCCGCCCGGGAACCGTCACTGAAGCTTTCTTT

J gene: TRBJ2-7
V gene: TRBV6-1
D gene: .
clone size: .
CDR3 protein: CASGTGRSISYEQYF
CDR3 DNA: TGTGCCAGCGGGACTGGACGGTCCATCTCCTACGAGCAGTACTTC

J gene: TRBJ2-5
V gene: TRBV5-4
D gene: TRBD2
clone size: .
CDR3 protein: CASSSRLAGGETQYF
CDR3 DNA: TGTGCCAGCAGCTCCCGACTAGCGGGGGGAGAGACCCAGTACTTC

J gene: TRBJ1-2
V gene: TRBV10-3
D gene: .
clone size: .
CDR3 protein: CAISETTQYGYTF
CDR3 DNA: TGTGCCATCAGTGAAACGACTCAATATGGCTACACCTTC

J gene: TRBJ2-1
V gene: TRBV12-5
D gene: .
clone size: .
CDR3 protein: CASGEIQVNEQFF
CDR3 DNA: TGTGCTAGTGGTGAAATACAGGTCAATGAGCAGTTCTTC

J gene: TRBJ1-6
V gene: TRBV6-1
D gene: .
clone size: .
CDR3 protein: CASSGTVRFLRSPLHF
CDR3 DNA: TGTGCCAGCAGTGGGACAGTTAGGTTTTTACGTTCACCCCTCCACTTT

J gene: TRBJ1-6
V gene: TRBV2
D gene: TRBD1
clone size: .
CDR3 protein: CASNAGTGTFAGSYNSPLHF
CDR3 DNA: TGTGCCAGCAATGCCGGGACAGGGACATTCGCAGGCTCCTATAATTCACCCCTCCACTTT

J gene: TRBJ1-6
V gene: TRBV25-1
D gene: .
clone size: .
CDR3 protein: CASSESRGSYSPLHF
CDR3 DNA: TGTGCCAGCAGTGAATCCCGTGGCAGCTATTCACCCCTCCACTTT

J gene: TRBJ2-7
V gene: TRBV18
D gene: .
clone size: .
CDR3 protein: CASSPRRTPPLYEQYF
CDR3 DNA: TGTGCCAGCTCACCCAGAAGGACACCGCCCCTTTACGAGCAGTACTTC

J gene: TRBJ2-5
V gene: TRBV7-2
D gene: .
clone size: .
CDR3 protein: CASSEVPEPMRTQYF
CDR3 DNA: TGTGCCAGCAGCGAGGTCCCCGAGCCGATGCGGACCCAGTACTTC

J gene: TRBJ1-3
V gene: TRBV11-2
D gene: .
clone size: .
CDR3 protein: CASSPGQSSGNTIYF
CDR3 DNA: TGTGCCAGCAGCCCTGGCCAGAGCTCTGGAAACACCATATATTTT

J gene: TRBJ2-5
V gene: TRBV7-3
D gene: .
clone size: .
CDR3 protein: CASSPGQQETQYF
CDR3 DNA: TGTGCCAGCAGCCCTGGACAGCAAGAGACCCAGTACTTC

J gene: TRBJ1-1
V gene: TRBV4-1
D gene: .
clone size: .
CDR3 protein: CASSTRTQNTEAFF
CDR3 DNA: TGCGCCAGCAGCACCCGGACCCAGAACACTGAAGCTTTCTTT